This note documents a single T cell receptor beta chain sequence. The study based diagnoses on clinical symptoms, serum thyroxine and TRAb, thyroid ultrasound and orbital computed tomography. The sample comes from a study of T cells in Graves' hyperthyroidism and ophthalmopathy. V was cut by 5 bases and J by 8 bases, with 12 bases left in between. This CDR3 is 12 amino acids long. Germline lookup yields CDR1 MDHEN and CDR2 SYDVKM. There were TCR beta CDR3 regions amplified from RNA transcripts. When the TCR CDR3 underwent first-round RT-PCR, the HTBI primer set was used. TCRdb re-derived calls from the multiplex PCR reads in MiXCR, one entry per CDR3 protein. The data hold fewer than 900,000 distinct CDR3 sequences, with under 20% observed a single time.

The receptor was derived from a woman aged 50 to 65 with Graves' hyperthyroidism that later progressed to Graves' ophthalmopathy. The chain couples TRBV28 to TRBJ1-1; D is uncertain. The source material was blood. The CDR3 is CASSDRLIEAFF. The DNA of the CDR3 is TGTGCCAGCAGTGATAGACTGATAGAAGCTTTCTTT.